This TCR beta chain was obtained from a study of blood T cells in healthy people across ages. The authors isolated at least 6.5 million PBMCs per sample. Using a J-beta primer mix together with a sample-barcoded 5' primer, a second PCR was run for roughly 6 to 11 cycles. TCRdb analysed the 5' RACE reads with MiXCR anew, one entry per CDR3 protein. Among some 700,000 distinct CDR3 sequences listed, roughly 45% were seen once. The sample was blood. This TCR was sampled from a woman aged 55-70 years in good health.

The CDR3 DNA reads TGTGCCAGCAGCTCCTGGACTGAAGCTTTCTTT. It yields the protein CASSSWTEAFF. V is TRBV6-5 and J is TRBJ1-1; D is undetermined. V was cut by 6 bases and J by 5 bases, with 7 bases left in between. Germline CDR1 is MNHEY and CDR2 is SVGAGI. This CDR3 comprises 11 residues.